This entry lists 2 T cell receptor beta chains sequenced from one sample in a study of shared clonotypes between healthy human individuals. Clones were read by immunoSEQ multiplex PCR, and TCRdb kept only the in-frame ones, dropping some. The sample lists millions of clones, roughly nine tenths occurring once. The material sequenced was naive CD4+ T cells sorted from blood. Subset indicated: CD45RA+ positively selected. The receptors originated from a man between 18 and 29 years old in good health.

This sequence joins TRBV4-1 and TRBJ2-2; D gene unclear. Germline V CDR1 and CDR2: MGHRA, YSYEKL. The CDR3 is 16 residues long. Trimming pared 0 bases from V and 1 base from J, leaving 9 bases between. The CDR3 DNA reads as TGCGCCAGCAGCCAAGATCCAAGTGGGAACACCGGGGAGCTGTTTTTT. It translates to CASSQDPSGNTGELFF.

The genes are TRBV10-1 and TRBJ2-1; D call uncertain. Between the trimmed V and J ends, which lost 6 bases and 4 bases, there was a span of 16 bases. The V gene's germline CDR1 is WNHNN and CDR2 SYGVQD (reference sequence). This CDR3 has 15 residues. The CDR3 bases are TGCGCCAGCAGCCCCAGGTTCGGGCCGTACAATGAGCAGTTCTTC. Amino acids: CASSPRFGPYNEQFF.